This entry features one T cell receptor (beta chain) sequence. Libraries were prepared by immunoSEQ multiplex PCR; TCRdb keeps only in-frame clonotypes and omits some of them. Of 100,000 or so clones listed, more than 90% are singletons. The sample belongs to a study of T cell changes during pregnancy in multiple sclerosis. CDR3 size: 15 residues. Germline V CDR1 and CDR2: LNHDA, SQIVND (reference sequence). Trimming shortened V by 3 bases and J by 1 base, and 10 bases separated the two germline ends. This chain uses TRBV19 with TRBJ1-5; the D is unclear. The TCR sequence derives from a female donor with multiple sclerosis, enrolled in a pregnancy study. The source was peripheral blood, collected in the second trimester of pregnancy. The CDR3 spells CASSIADLSNQPQHF. In nucleotides, the CDR3 is TGTGCCAGTAGTATCGCGGACTTAAGCAATCAGCCCCAGCATTTT.